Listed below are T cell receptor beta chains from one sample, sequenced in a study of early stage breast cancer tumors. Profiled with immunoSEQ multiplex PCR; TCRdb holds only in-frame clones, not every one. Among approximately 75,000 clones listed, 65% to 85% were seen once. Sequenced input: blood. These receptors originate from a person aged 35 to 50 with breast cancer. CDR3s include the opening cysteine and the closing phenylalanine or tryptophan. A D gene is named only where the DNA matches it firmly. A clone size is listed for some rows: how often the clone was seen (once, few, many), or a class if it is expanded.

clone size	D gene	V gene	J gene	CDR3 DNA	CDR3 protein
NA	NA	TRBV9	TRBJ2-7	TGTGCCAGCAGCGTAGATGGGAGTCCAACCTACGAGCAGTACTTC	CASSVDGSPTYEQYF
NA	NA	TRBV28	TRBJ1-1	TGTGCCAGCAGTTTATCGGGATCCACTGAAGCTTTCTTT	CASSLSGSTEAFF
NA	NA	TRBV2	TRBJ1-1	TGTGCCAGCAGGGCTGGTCAAGTGAAGCCTGAAGCTTTCTTT	CASRAGQVKPEAFF
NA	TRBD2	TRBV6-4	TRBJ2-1	TGTGCCAGCAGTGCCCTAGCGGGTCTCTCCTACAATGAGCAGTTCTTC	CASSALAGLSYNEQFF
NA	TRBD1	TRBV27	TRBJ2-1	TGTGCCAGCAGTGTTACGGGACAGAGCTACAATGAGCAGTTCTTC	CASSVTGQSYNEQFF
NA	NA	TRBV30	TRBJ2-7	TGTGCCTGGAGTGTACAAGGGATCGACGAGCAGTACTTC	CAWSVQGIDEQYF
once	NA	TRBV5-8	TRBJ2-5	TGTGCCAGCAGCCAACGGACGCAGCAAGAGACCCAGTACTTC	CASSQRTQQETQYF
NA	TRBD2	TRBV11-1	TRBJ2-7	TGTGCCAGCAGCTTATCACCTCCGGGACTAGCGGGAGGGAACGAGCAGTACTTC	CASSLSPPGLAGGNEQYF
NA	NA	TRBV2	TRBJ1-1	TGTGCCAGCGATCGTAACACTGAAGCTTTCTTT	CASDRNTEAFF
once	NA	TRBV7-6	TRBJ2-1	TGTGCCAGCAGCTTAGACACCTACAATGAGCAGTTCTTC	CASSLDTYNEQFF
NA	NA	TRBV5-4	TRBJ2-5	TGTGCCAGCAGCTTGGTTCCCCAGGGGTTGGAGACCCAGTACTTC	CASSLVPQGLETQYF
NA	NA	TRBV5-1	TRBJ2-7	TGCGCCAGCAGCTTGGACGGGAGCTCCTACGAGCAGTACTTC	CASSLDGSSYEQYF
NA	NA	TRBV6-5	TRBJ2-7	TGTGCCAGCAAATCTACTAGGGACTCCTACGAGCAGTACTTC	CASKSTRDSYEQYF
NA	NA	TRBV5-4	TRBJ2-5	TGTGCCACTATGATGGGCAGGGTTATCGGAGAGACCCAGTACTTC	CATMMGRVIGETQYF
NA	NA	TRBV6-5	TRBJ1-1	TGTGCCAGCACCCGAGGGGTATGGGGGAACACTGAAGCTTTCTTT	CASTRGVWGNTEAFF
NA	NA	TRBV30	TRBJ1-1	TGTGCCTGGAGTGTAAGTCAACCTGAAGCTTTCTTT	CAWSVSQPEAFF
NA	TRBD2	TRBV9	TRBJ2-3	TGTGCCAGCAGCGTAGTGGCGGGAGACAGTTCGGATACGCAGTATTTT	CASSVVAGDSSDTQYF
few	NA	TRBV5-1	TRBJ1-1	TGCGCCAGCAGCTTTGACATAGGGGACACTGAAGCTTTCTTT	CASSFDIGDTEAFF
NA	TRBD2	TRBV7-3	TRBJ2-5	TGTGCCAGCAGCTTAGGCGGGAGGGGAGAGACCCAGTACTTC	CASSLGGRGETQYF
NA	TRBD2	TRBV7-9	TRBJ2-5	TGTGCCAGCAGCTTAAGACTAGCGGAAGAGACCCAGTACTTC	CASSLRLAEETQYF
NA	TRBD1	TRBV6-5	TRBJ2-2	TGTGCCAGCAGGCGTGACAGGGTGGCCGGGGAGCTGTTTTTT	CASRRDRVAGELFF
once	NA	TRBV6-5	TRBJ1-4	TGTGCCAGCAGTTACGGTGGCGCCTCGGGTGAAAAACTGTTTTTT	CASSYGGASGEKLFF
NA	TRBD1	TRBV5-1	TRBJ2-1	TGCGCCAGCAGCCGGGACAGGGCCGACAATGAGCAGTTCTTC	CASSRDRADNEQFF
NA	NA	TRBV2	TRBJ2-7	TGTGCCAGCAGTGAAGCCCCGAGCTCCTACGAGCAGTACTTC	CASSEAPSSYEQYF
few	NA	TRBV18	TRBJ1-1	TGTGCCAGCTCGCCGGGACAAAACACTGAAGCTTTCTTT	CASSPGQNTEAFF
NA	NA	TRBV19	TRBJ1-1	TGTGCCAGTAGTGGACCCTTGTATACTGAAGCTTTCTTT	CASSGPLYTEAFF
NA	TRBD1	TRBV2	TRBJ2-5	TGTGCCAGCAGTATCGGGACAGGCGGGGAGACCCAGTACTTC	CASSIGTGGETQYF
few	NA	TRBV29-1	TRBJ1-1	TGCAGCGTGGCCCTCAGGTTGTTGAACACTGAAGCTTTCTTT	CSVALRLLNTEAFF
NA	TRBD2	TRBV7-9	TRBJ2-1	TGTGCCAGCAGCCCCCGAGCCGGGACTAGCTACTACAATGAGCAGTTCTTC	CASSPRAGTSYYNEQFF
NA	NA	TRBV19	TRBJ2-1	TGTGCCAGTAGCGGACGTCCCGAGAGGCAGTTCTTC	CASSGRPERQFF
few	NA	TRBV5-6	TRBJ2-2	TGTGCCAGCTCCCGGGAGACCACCGGGGAGCTGTTTTTT	CASSRETTGELFF
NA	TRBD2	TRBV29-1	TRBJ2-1	TGCAGCGTTGCTCCTAGCGGGAGGGACTATGAGCAGTTCTTC	CSVAPSGRDYEQFF
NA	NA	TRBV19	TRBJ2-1	TGTGCCAGTAGTATAGCGGCGGGGAGCTCCTACAATGAGCAGTTCTTC	CASSIAAGSSYNEQFF
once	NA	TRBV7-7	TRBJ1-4	TGTGCTAGCAGCAATAAAGATGGGTATGGCTCAACTAATGAAAAACTGTTTTTT	CASSNKDGYGSTNEKLFF